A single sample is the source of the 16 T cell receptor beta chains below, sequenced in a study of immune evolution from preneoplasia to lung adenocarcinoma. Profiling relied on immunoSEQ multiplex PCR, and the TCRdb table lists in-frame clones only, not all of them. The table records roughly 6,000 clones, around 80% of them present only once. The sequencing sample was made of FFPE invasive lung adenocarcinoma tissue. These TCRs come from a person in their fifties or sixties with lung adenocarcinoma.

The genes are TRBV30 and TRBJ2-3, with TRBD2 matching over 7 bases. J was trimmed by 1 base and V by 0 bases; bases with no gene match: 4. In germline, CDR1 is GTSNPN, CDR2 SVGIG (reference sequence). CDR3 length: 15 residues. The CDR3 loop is CAWSVGLAGTDTQYF. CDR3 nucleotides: TGTGCCTGGAGTGTAGGGCTAGCGGGCACAGATACGCAGTATTTT.

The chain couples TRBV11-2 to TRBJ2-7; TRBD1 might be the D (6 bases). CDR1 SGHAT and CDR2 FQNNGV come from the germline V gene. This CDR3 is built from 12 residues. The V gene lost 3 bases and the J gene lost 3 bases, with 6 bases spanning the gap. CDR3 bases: TGTGCCAGCAGCTTGACAGGCTACGAGCAGTACTTC. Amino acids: CASSLTGYEQYF.

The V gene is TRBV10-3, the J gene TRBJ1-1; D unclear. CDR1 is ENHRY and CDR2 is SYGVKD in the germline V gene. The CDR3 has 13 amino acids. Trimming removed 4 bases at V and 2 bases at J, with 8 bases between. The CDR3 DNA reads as TGTGCCATCAGTGGAGAGAGCAACACTGAAGCTTTCTTT. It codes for CAISGESNTEAFF.

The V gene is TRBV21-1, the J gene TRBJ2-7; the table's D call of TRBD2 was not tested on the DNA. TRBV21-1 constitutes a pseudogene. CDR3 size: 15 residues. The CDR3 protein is CASSKEPRGPPEQYF. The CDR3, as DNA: TGTGCCAGCAGCAAAGAGCCTAGAGGTCCCCCCGAGCAGTACTTC.

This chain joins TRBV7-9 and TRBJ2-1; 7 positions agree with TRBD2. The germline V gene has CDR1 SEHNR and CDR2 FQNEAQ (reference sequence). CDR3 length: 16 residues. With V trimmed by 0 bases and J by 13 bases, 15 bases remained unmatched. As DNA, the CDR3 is TGTGCCAGCAGCTTAGCCCATGGGGCGGGAGTAGGTCGTCAGTTCTTC. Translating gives CASSLAHGAGVGRQFF.

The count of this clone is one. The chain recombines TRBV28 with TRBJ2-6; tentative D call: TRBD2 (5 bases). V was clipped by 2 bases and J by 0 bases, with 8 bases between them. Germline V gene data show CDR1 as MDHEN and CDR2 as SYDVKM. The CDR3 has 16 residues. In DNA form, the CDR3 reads TGTGCCAGCAGTTTAGTAGGGAGCTCTGGGGCCAACGTCCTGACTTTC. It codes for CASSLVGSSGANVLTF.

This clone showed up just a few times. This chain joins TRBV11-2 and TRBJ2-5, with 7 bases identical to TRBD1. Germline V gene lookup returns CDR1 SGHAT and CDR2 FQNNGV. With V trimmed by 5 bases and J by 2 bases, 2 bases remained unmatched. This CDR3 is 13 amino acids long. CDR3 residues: CASSPGQQETQYF. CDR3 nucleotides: TGTGCCAGCAGCCCGGGACAGCAAGAGACCCAGTACTTC.

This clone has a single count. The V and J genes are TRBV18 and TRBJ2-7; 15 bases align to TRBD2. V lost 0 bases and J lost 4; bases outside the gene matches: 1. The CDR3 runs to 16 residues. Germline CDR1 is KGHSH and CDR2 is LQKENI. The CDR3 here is CASSPPGTSGRYEQYF. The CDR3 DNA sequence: TGTGCCAGCTCACCACCTGGGACTAGCGGGAGGTACGAGCAGTACTTC.

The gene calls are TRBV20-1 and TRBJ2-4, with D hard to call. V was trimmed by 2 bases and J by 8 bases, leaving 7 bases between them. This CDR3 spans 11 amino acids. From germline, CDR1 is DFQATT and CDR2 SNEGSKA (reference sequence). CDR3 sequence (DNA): TGCAGTGCTAGACCCGGAGACATTCAGTACTTC. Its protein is CSARPGDIQYF.

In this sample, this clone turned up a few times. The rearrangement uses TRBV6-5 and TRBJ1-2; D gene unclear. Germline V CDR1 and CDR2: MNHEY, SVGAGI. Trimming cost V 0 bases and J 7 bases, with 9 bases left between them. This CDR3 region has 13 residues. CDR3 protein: CASSYSWASGYTF. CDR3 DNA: TGTGCCAGCAGTTACTCGTGGGCAAGTGGCTACACCTTC.

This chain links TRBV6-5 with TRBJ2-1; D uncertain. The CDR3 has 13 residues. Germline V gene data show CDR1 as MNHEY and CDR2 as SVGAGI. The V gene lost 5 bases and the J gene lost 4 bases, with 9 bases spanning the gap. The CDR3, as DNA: TGTGCCAGCAGTGCCAGCAGGTACAATGAGCAGTTCTTC. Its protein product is CASSASRYNEQFF.

The CDR3 DNA is TGTGCCAGCAGCTTAGATTCAGGAGCCTACGAGCAGTACTTC. Translated, it gives CASSLDSGAYEQYF. The V gene is TRBV7-9, the J gene TRBJ2-7; D gene unclear. The CDR3 is 14 amino acids. Trimming stripped 1 base from V and 2 bases from J, with 9 bases between. Per germline, CDR1 SEHNR and CDR2 FQNEAQ (reference sequence).

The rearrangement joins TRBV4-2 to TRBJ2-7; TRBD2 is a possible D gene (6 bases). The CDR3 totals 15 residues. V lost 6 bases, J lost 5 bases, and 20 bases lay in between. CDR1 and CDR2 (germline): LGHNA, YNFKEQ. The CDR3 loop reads CASSRGGTSLDEQYF. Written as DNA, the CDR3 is TGTGCCAGCAGTCGTGGGGGGACGAGCTTGGACGAGCAGTACTTC.

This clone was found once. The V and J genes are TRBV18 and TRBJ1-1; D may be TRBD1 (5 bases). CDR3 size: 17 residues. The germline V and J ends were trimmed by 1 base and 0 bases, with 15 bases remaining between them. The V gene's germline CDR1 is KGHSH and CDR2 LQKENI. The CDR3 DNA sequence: TGTGCCAGCTCACCACTTGAATCGGGACTGCTGAACACTGAAGCTTTCTTT. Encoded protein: CASSPLESGLLNTEAFF.

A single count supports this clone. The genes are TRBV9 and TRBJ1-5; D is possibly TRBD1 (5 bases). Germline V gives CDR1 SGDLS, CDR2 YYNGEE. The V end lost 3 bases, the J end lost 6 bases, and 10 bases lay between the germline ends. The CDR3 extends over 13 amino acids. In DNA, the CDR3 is TGTGCCAGCAGCGCCGCTACAGGTCAGCCCCAGCATTTT. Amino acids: CASSAATGQPQHF.

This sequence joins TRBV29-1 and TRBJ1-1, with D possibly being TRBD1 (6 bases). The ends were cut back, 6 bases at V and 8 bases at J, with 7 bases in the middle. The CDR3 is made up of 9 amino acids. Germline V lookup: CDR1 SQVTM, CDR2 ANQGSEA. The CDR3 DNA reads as TGCAGCGTCGGGACAGAAGCTTTCTTT. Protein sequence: CSVGTEAFF.